A single sample gave rise to the 20 T cell receptor beta chains below, sequenced in a study of OX40 agonist ivuxolimab in advanced cancers. The assay was immunoSEQ multiplex PCR, and TCRdb's table has in-frame clones only and misses some. The sample has under 75,000 clones; roughly 89% are singletons. The sample consisted of CD4+ or CD8+ T cells sorted from blood, taken in a trial of the OX40 agonist ivuxolimab. These receptors came from an adult with an advanced solid tumor such as melanoma, head and neck, liver or kidney cancer.

This chain joins TRBV28 and TRBJ1-2, with D possibly being TRBD1 (6 bases). Trimming removed 2 bases at V and 2 bases at J, with 18 bases between. The CDR3 runs to 17 residues. CDR1 is MDHEN and CDR2 is SYDVKM in the germline V gene. Written as DNA, the CDR3 is TGTGCCAGCAGTTTAATTTGGGGGGCTGGGCAGAACTATGGCTACACCTTC. It encodes CASSLIWGAGQNYGYTF.

This chain joins TRBV19 and TRBJ2-3; D remains ambiguous. Germline loops: CDR1 LNHDA, CDR2 SQIVND (reference sequence). The CDR3 consists of 14 residues. Trimming removed 4 bases at V and 1 base at J, with 9 bases between. CDR3: CASSRLDGTDTQYF. DNA of the CDR3: TGTGCCAGTAGTAGGCTCGACGGCACAGATACGCAGTATTTT.

The CDR3 nucleotides are TGCAGCACCCGACAGGGATATAACTATGGCTACACCTTC. Amino acid sequence: CSTRQGYNYGYTF. V and J are TRBV29-1 and TRBJ1-2, with 7 bases fitting TRBD1. V trimming: 8 bases; J trimming: 1 base; junction bases outside the gene matches: 7. The germline gives CDR1 SQVTM, CDR2 ANQGSEA. This CDR3 spans 13 amino acids.

The chain combines TRBV7-2 with TRBJ2-7; D unclear. V was trimmed by 1 base and J by 1 base, leaving 11 bases between them. The CDR3 runs to 15 residues. The germline CDR1 and CDR2 sequences are SGHTA and FQGNSA. CDR3 residues: CASSLEVGSSYEQYF. The CDR3 DNA reads TGTGCCAGCAGCTTAGAGGTGGGCAGTTCCTACGAGCAGTACTTC. Together with reference TRBV7-2 and TRBJ2-7, the CDR3 gives the full variable domain: GAGVSQSPSNKVTEKGKDVELRCDPISGHTALYWYRQSLGQGLEFLIYFQGNSAPDKSGLPSDRFSAERTGGSVSTLTIQRTQQEDSAVYLCASSLEVGSSYEQYFGPGTRLTVT.

The V gene is TRBV5-1, the J gene TRBJ2-6; D gene unclear. V lost 4 bases and J lost 1, with 6 bases in between. CDR1 and CDR2 from the germline V gene are SGHRS and YFSETQ. This CDR3 has 14 residues. As DNA, the CDR3 is TGCGCCAGCAGCACGCCATCTGGGGCCAACGTCCTGACTTTC. Its protein is CASSTPSGANVLTF.

This chain joins TRBV2 and TRBJ1-6; D is undetermined. The V end lost 2 bases, the J end lost 4 bases, and 6 bases lay between the germline ends. The CDR3 is 14 amino acids. Per germline, CDR1 SNHLY and CDR2 FYNNEI. CDR3 DNA: TGTGCCAGCAGTGAAAACAGATATAATTCACCCCTCCACTTT. Translating it yields CASSENRYNSPLHF.

The chain combines TRBV2 with TRBJ2-7; the D gene is possibly TRBD1 (6 bases). Germline CDR1 reads SNHLY; CDR2 reads FYNNEI. CDR3 size: 15 residues. Trimming left V 6 bases short and J 5 bases short, with 20 bases between. CDR3 sequence reads: CASSGQTLSSHEQYF. The CDR3 DNA sequence: TGTGCCAGCAGCGGACAGACCCTCAGTTCCCACGAGCAGTACTTC.

The chain carries TRBV7-2 and TRBJ2-3; either TRBD1 or TRBD2 may supply D (5 bases each). The CDR3 is 13 residues long. V gave up 0 bases and J gave up 4 bases, with 5 bases separating them. CDR1 SGHTA and CDR2 FQGNSA come from the germline V gene. The CDR3 reads CASSLAGADTQYF. CDR3 DNA: TGTGCCAGCAGCTTAGCGGGGGCAGATACGCAGTATTTT.

This chain connects TRBV11-2 to TRBJ2-5, with TRBD2 identical over 9 bases. Germline-derived CDR1 and CDR2 are SGHAT and FQNNGV. The ends lost 5 bases at V and 1 base at J; junction bases unmatched: 5. The length of the CDR3 is 15 residues. The DNA of the CDR3 is TGTGCCAGCAGCACCTTAGCGGGAGTCCAAGAGACCCAGTACTTC. Protein sequence: CASSTLAGVQETQYF.

CDR3 loop: CASGIGTSGRVGTDTQYF. Written as DNA, the CDR3 is TGTGCTAGTGGAATAGGGACTAGCGGGAGGGTCGGCACAGATACGCAGTATTTT. The rearrangement links TRBV12-5 to TRBJ2-3; 16 positions agree with TRBD2. CDR1 and CDR2 (germline): LGHNT, FRNRAP. V gave up 6 bases and J gave up 1 base; unmatched junction bases: 7. This CDR3 spans 18 amino acids.

This rearrangement joins TRBV30 to TRBJ2-1, with 7 bases fitting TRBD2. The germline gives CDR1 GTSNPN, CDR2 SVGIG (reference sequence). V lost 5 bases to trimming and J lost 8 bases; unmatched junction nucleotides: 6. The CDR3 sequence is 12 residues long. CDR3 nucleotides: TGTGCCTGGGGGGACTATCAGGATGAGCAGTTCTTC. It codes for CAWGDYQDEQFF.

This clone was detected only a few times. The chain links TRBV7-9 to TRBJ2-7, with TRBD1 identical over 9 bases. Germline trimming cut 0 bases from V and 1 base from J; bases unmatched to any gene: 1. Germline CDR1 reads SEHNR; CDR2 reads FQNEAQ (reference sequence). This CDR3 comprises 15 residues. Here the CDR3 DNA reads TGTGCCAGCAGCTTAGCCGGGACAGGGTCCTACGAGCAGTACTTC. Its translation: CASSLAGTGSYEQYF. Filled out from reference TRBV7-9 and TRBJ2-7, the complete variable domain reads DTGVSQNPRHKITKRGQNVTFRCDPISEHNRLYWYRQTLGQGPEFLTYFQNEAQLEKSRLLSDRFSAERPKGSFSTLEIQRTEQGDSAMYLCASSLAGTGSYEQYFGPGTRLTVT.

The chain joins TRBV7-9 to TRBJ1-2; no definite D call. The CDR3 extends over 13 amino acids. Germline CDR1 reads SEHNR; CDR2 reads FQNEAQ (reference sequence). V shed 2 bases and J shed 4 bases, with 8 bases lying between them. CDR3 sequence (DNA): TGTGCCAGCAGCTTACCTACTGTCTATGGCTACACCTTC. It codes for CASSLPTVYGYTF.

The rearrangement joins TRBV2 to TRBJ1-2; 9 positions match TRBD1. The V gene's germline CDR1 is SNHLY and CDR2 FYNNEI. V lost 7 bases to trimming and J lost 6 bases; unmatched junction nucleotides: 9. This CDR3 comprises 14 residues. CDR3 amino acids: CASTLGQGLNGYTF. In DNA, the CDR3 is TGTGCCAGCACCCTGGGACAGGGACTTAATGGCTACACCTTC.

The CDR3 DNA reads as TGTGCCATCACCAGCCCAGGGCCCTACGAGCAGTACTTC. Translated, it gives CAITSPGPYEQYF. The rearrangement joins TRBV10-3 to TRBJ2-7, with a weak D call TRBD1 (5 bases). The V end was cut by 7 bases, the J end by 2 bases, with 12 bases between. Germline V gene data show CDR1 as ENHRY and CDR2 as SYGVKD. CDR3 length: 13 amino acids.

The chain employs TRBV5-1 and TRBJ1-1, with D possibly being TRBD1 (6 bases). The CDR3 has 18 amino acids. V lost 4 bases and J 1 base, leaving 23 bases between the germline ends. Germline V lookup: CDR1 SGHRS, CDR2 YFSETQ. CDR3 bases: TGCGCCAGCAGCCTATTCGGCCCGGACAGCCGTACGAACACTGAAGCTTTCTTT. It encodes CASSLFGPDSRTNTEAFF.

This chain links TRBV7-9 with TRBJ2-7, with a possible D match to TRBD2 (6 bases). Germline values: CDR1 SEHNR, CDR2 FQNEAQ (reference sequence). The CDR3 is made up of 15 amino acids. The V and J ends lost 3 bases and 5 bases respectively, with 17 bases between them. Here the CDR3 reads CASSLGLQSWDEQYF. The CDR3 DNA is TGTGCCAGCAGCTTGGGACTCCAGAGTTGGGACGAGCAGTACTTC.

This chain connects TRBV15 to TRBJ2-4, with 10 bases fitting TRBD1. The CDR3 contains 15 residues. Looked up from germline, CDR1 is LNHNV and CDR2 is YYDKDF (reference sequence). Unmatched junction bases numbered 4, after V lost 4 bases and J lost 4 bases. In DNA, the CDR3 is TGTGCCACCAGCACATGGGGACAGGGGAAAAACATTCAGTACTTC. It encodes CATSTWGQGKNIQYF.

The chain links TRBV6-5 to TRBJ2-3; D gene ambiguous. The CDR3 is made up of 14 amino acids. Trimming took 10 bases from V and 2 from J, leaving 16 bases between them. In germline, CDR1 is MNHEY, CDR2 SVGAGI. The DNA of the CDR3 is TGTGCCACCCGAGGCAACAGTCTCACAGATACGCAGTATTTT. Translation: CATRGNSLTDTQYF.

The rearrangement joins TRBV10-2 to TRBJ2-7; D is unresolved. The CDR3 is 14 residues long. Germline CDR1 is WSHSY and CDR2 is SAAADI. The V gene lost 6 bases and the J gene lost 0 bases, with 12 bases spanning the gap. The CDR3 DNA sequence: TGCGCCAGCAGACTCTACGTCAGCTCCTACGAGCAGTACTTC. Translating it yields CASRLYVSSYEQYF.